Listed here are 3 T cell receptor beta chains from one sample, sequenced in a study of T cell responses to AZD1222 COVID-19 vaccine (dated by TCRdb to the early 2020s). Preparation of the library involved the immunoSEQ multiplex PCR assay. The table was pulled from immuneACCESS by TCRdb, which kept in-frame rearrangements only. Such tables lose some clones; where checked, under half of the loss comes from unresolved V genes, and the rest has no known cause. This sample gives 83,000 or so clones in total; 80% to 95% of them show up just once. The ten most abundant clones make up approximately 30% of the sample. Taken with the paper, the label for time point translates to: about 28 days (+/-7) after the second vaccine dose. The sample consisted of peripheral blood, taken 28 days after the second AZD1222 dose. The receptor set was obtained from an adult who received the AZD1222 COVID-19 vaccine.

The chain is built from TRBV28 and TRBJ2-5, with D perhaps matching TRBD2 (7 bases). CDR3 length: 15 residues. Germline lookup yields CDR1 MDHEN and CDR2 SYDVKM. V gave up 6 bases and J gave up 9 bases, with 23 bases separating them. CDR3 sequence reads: CASSAPGAGRVAQYF. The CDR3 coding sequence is TGTGCCAGCAGCGCGCCGGGGGCGGGGAGGGTGGCCCAGTACTTC.

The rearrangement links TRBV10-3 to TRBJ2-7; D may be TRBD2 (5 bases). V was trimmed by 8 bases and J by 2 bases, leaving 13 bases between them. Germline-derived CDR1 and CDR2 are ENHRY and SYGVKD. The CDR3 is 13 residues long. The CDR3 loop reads CAIEDEGTYEQYF. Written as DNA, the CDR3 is TGTGCCATCGAGGACGAGGGAACCTACGAGCAGTACTTC.

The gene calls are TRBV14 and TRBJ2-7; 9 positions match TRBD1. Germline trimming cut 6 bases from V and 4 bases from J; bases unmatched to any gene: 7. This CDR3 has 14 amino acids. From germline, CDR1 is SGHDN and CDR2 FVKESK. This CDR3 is CASSPGTGLYEQYF. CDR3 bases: TGTGCCAGCAGTCCCGGGACAGGGCTTTACGAGCAGTACTTC.